The 30 T cell receptor beta chains reported below all come from one sample, sequenced in a study of blood T cells in healthy people across ages. Next came a second PCR, run for about 6 to 12 cycles, which used a sample-barcoded 5' primer along with a J-beta primer mix. TCRdb reprocessed the 5' RACE reads with MiXCR, giving one entry per CDR3 protein. Of some 800,000 distinct CDR3 sequences in the sample, roughly 25% were seen once. The same data also went into a second study, on T cells of mothers and their children.

The sequenced material came from blood. Source of these receptors: a boy aged 5-17 years in good health.

This clonotype came up a few times. The chain combines TRBV28 with TRBJ2-7, with D possibly matching TRBD1 (6 bases). CDR3 size: 13 residues. V lost 9 bases and J lost 3, with 15 bases in between. CDR1 is MDHEN and CDR2 is SYDVKM in the germline V gene. The CDR3 here is CASRSTGSYEQYF. The CDR3, as DNA: TGTGCCAGTAGATCGACAGGCAGCTACGAGCAGTACTTC.

This clonotype showed up just a few times. V gene TRBV20-1 combines with J gene TRBJ2-3; 7 bases line up with TRBD2. The CDR3 has 14 residues. V lost 3 bases, J lost 1 base, and 4 bases stayed unmatched. Germline assignment: CDR1 DFQATT and CDR2 SNEGSKA (reference sequence). The CDR3 loop is CSASEGRGTDTQYF. The DNA for the CDR3 is TGCAGTGCTAGCGAGGGGAGGGGCACAGATACGCAGTATTTT.

This clonotype appeared a few times. The CDR3 region is CSVVLVPAASSYEQYF. CDR3 nucleotides: TGCAGCGTTGTCCTCGTTCCGGCGGCGAGCTCCTACGAGCAGTACTTC. The chain carries TRBV29-1 and TRBJ2-7; D remains ambiguous. Trimming took 4 bases from V and 0 from J, leaving 19 bases between them. The CDR3 runs 16 residues. From germline, CDR1 is SQVTM and CDR2 ANQGSEA.

Comments on this clonotype: This is likely a read error, given that the CDR3 carries no conserved phenylalanine or tryptophan at its end. CDR3 coding DNA: TGTGCCACCAGTGATTCCGGAACTCAACAGGGTTACTCGGTTGAAAAACTGTTTTGT. Its protein product is CATSDSGTQQGYSVEKLFC. This chain links TRBV24-1 with TRBJ1-4, with D perhaps TRBD1 (6 bases). CDR1 KGHDR and CDR2 SFDVKD come from the germline V gene. The CDR3 spans 19 residues. Trimming cost V 2 bases and J 7 bases, with 25 bases left between them.

This chain links TRBV2 with TRBJ2-3; the D gene could be TRBD1 or TRBD2 (5 bases each). V lost 7 bases and J lost 1, with 18 bases in between. The CDR3 length is 16 residues. The V gene's germline CDR1 is SNHLY and CDR2 FYNNEI. CDR3 region: CASKALRMGGTDTQYF. The CDR3 DNA sequence: TGTGCCAGCAAGGCCCTTAGGATGGGGGGCACAGATACGCAGTATTTT. Looking up the rest from reference TRBV2 and TRBJ2-3 gives the full variable domain: EPEVTQTPSHQVTQMGQEVILRCVPISNHLYFYWYRQILGQKVEFLVSFYNNEISEKSEIFDDQFSVERPDGSNFTLKIRSTKLEDSAMYFCASKALRMGGTDTQYFGPGTRLTVL.

This clonotype was counted between two and nine times. This chain links TRBV2 with TRBJ2-6; no clear D gene. The CDR3 has 20 amino acids. The germline V and J ends were trimmed by 3 bases and 4 bases, with 25 bases remaining between them. Germline assignment: CDR1 SNHLY and CDR2 FYNNEI. CDR3 sequence (DNA): TGTGCCAGCAGTGATATTTACTCGGTCTCCCCCCTGAGAGGGGCCAACGTCCTGACTTTC. This codes for CASSDIYSVSPLRGANVLTF.

The chain links TRBV11-2 to TRBJ2-4; 9 nucleotides match TRBD1. The CDR3 extends over 17 amino acids. CDR1 is SGHAT, CDR2 FQNNGV, per germline. Trimming took 1 base from V and 1 from J; bases not matched to a gene: 5. CDR3 residues: CASSLGNRGPAKNIQYF. Written as DNA, the CDR3 is TGTGCCAGCAGCTTAGGGAACAGGGGGCCGGCCAAAAACATTCAGTACTTC.

The gene calls are TRBV9 and TRBJ2-7; D gene unclear. The V and J ends lost 0 bases and 0 bases respectively, with 10 bases between them. The CDR3 runs 15 residues. Germline lookup yields CDR1 SGDLS and CDR2 YYNGEE. CDR3 nucleotide sequence: TGTGCCAGCAGCGTAGATGCAAGTAGCTCCTACGAGCAGTACTTC. Translation: CASSVDASSSYEQYF.

This clonotype was seen a few times. The V and J genes are TRBV20-1 and TRBJ2-3; D possibly corresponds to TRBD1 (5 bases). CDR3 length equals 15 residues. V lost 0 bases and J 5 bases, leaving 15 bases between the germline ends. Germline V gene data show CDR1 as DFQATT and CDR2 as SNEGSKA (reference sequence). This chain's CDR3 is CSARDRAYSVDTQYF. The CDR3 nucleotides read TGCAGTGCTAGAGACAGGGCATACTCCGTAGATACGCAGTATTTT.

This clonotype has just a few counts. The chain uses TRBV20-1 and TRBJ2-6, with D possibly being TRBD2 (6 bases). This CDR3 has 16 amino acids. V shed 3 bases and J shed 0 bases, with 12 bases lying between them. Germline assignment: CDR1 DFQATT and CDR2 SNEGSKA (reference sequence). The CDR3 spells CSASRAGSSGANVLTF. The CDR3 DNA sequence: TGCAGTGCTAGCAGGGCGGGGAGCTCTGGGGCCAACGTCCTGACTTTC.

This sequence joins TRBV3-1 and TRBJ2-5, with TRBD2 identical over 8 bases. From germline, CDR1 is LGHDT and CDR2 YNNKEL (reference sequence). The CDR3 is 16 residues long. With 3 bases clipped from V and 5 bases from J, the junction kept 11 bases outside the gene matches. The CDR3 loop is CASSHAEVGGAETQYF. CDR3 nucleotide sequence: TGTGCCAGCAGCCATGCGGAGGTCGGGGGGGCCGAGACCCAGTACTTC.

This sequence joins TRBV11-2 and TRBJ2-5; 14 bases are shared with TRBD2. CDR3 size: 16 residues. Trimming cost V 6 bases and J 4 bases; bases outside gene matches: 7. From germline, CDR1 is SGHAT and CDR2 FQNNGV. The CDR3: CASSSGTSGRIETQYF. The DNA of the CDR3 is TGTGCCAGCAGTAGCGGGACTAGCGGGAGAATAGAGACCCAGTACTTC. Filled out from reference TRBV11-2 and TRBJ2-5, the complete variable domain reads EAGVAQSPRYKIIEKRQSVAFWCNPISGHATLYWYQQILGQGPKLLIQFQNNGVVDDSQLPKDRFSAERLKGVDSTLKIQPAKLEDSAVYLCASSSGTSGRIETQYFGPGTRLLVL.

The chain has TRBV12-3 or TRBV12-4 and TRBJ2-4, with D unresolved. CDR3 length: 14 residues. V lost 8 bases and J lost 0, with 11 bases in between. The CDR3 coding sequence is TGTGCCAGCGGCCTGGGCCTAGCCAAAAACATTCAGTACTTC. Translating gives CASGLGLAKNIQYF.

This clonotype was counted between two and nine times. The V and J genes are TRBV5-1 and TRBJ2-5; TRBD2 agrees at 8 bases. This CDR3 is built from 13 residues. V trimming: 7 bases; J trimming: 5 bases; junction bases outside the gene matches: 7. Germline V lookup: CDR1 SGHRS, CDR2 YFSETQ. The CDR3 reads CASAGGAVETQYF. DNA for the CDR3: TGCGCCAGCGCGGGAGGCGCTGTGGAGACCCAGTACTTC.

This clonotype has only a few counts. The rearrangement uses TRBV28 and TRBJ2-3, with 8 nucleotides matching TRBD1. The trim removed 6 bases at V and 4 bases at J, leaving 12 bases unmatched. Per germline, CDR1 MDHEN and CDR2 SYDVKM. The CDR3 extends over 16 amino acids. The CDR3 region has the DNA TGTGCCAGCAGCCCTACCCCGGACAGGGTGGCAGATACGCAGTATTTT. Its protein is CASSPTPDRVADTQYF. Drawing the rest from reference TRBV28 and TRBJ2-3, the complete variable domain is DVKVTQSSRYLVKRTGEKVFLECVQDMDHENMFWYRQDPGLGLRLIYFSYDVKMKEKGDIPEGYSVSREKKERFSLILESASTNQTSMYLCASSPTPDRVADTQYFGPGTRLTVL.

This clonotype was observed a few times. In this CDR3 the conserved last residue, phenylalanine or tryptophan, is missing, so a read error is likely. The chain carries TRBV14 and TRBJ2-1, with a tentative D call TRBD1 (6 bases). The end of the DNA fits TRBJ2-7 better, so the J call may be wrong. Germline CDR1 and CDR2: SGHDN and FVKESK. This CDR3 is 18 amino acids long. The CDR3 reads CASSYSGTRGGPWYEQYS. The CDR3, as DNA: TGTGCCAGCAGCTACTCCGGGACACGAGGAGGTCCGTGGTACGAGCAGTACTCC.

The CDR3 reads CASSLLANPSYEQYF. CDR3 nucleotides: TGCGCCAGCAGCCTACTAGCGAATCCCTCCTACGAGCAGTACTTC. V usage is TRBV4-3 and J usage is TRBJ2-7; 7 nucleotides line up with TRBD2. The CDR3 loop spans 15 amino acids. Germline V gene data show CDR1 as LGHNA and CDR2 as YSLEER. Losses at the gene ends were 4 bases for V and 0 bases for J; bases not matched to a gene: 6.

The chain recombines TRBV7-2 with TRBJ2-7; D is possibly TRBD1 (5 bases). Trimming pared 1 base from V and 3 bases from J, leaving 19 bases between. The CDR3 has 17 residues. Germline assignment: CDR1 SGHTA and CDR2 FQGNSA. This CDR3 is CASSLGRSRTGNYEQYF. CDR3 nucleotide sequence: TGTGCCAGCAGCTTAGGCCGTTCTAGAACAGGAAACTACGAGCAGTACTTC.

V is TRBV28 and J is TRBJ2-1; 9 bases agree with TRBD1. This CDR3 has 15 residues. Germline V gene lookup returns CDR1 MDHEN and CDR2 SYDVKM. Trimming removed 3 bases from V and 4 bases from J; junction bases left unmatched: 4. The CDR3 DNA follows: TGTGCCAGCAGTTTTACAGGGGGCCCTTACAATGAGCAGTTCTTC. Translation: CASSFTGGPYNEQFF.

The genes are TRBV9 and TRBJ2-7; D is ambiguous. The CDR3 contains 15 residues. Trimming pared 0 bases from V and 0 bases from J, leaving 10 bases between. CDR1 SGDLS and CDR2 YYNGEE come from the germline V gene. CDR3 region: CASSVGNGPSYEQYF. Here the CDR3 DNA reads TGTGCCAGCAGCGTAGGGAATGGACCCTCCTACGAGCAGTACTTC. Using reference TRBV9 and TRBJ2-7 for the parts outside the CDR3, the full variable domain is DSGVTQTPKHLITATGQRVTLRCSPRSGDLSVYWYQQSLDQGLQFLIQYYNGEERAKGNILERFSAQQFPDLHSELNLSSLELGDSALYFCASSVGNGPSYEQYFGPGTRLTVT.

Comments on this clonotype: An end of the junction differs from the germline gene, which may be a read error. This sequence joins TRBV6-6 and TRBJ2-5; TRBD2 matches at 10 bases. CDR3 length: 14 amino acids. CDR1 is MNHNY, CDR2 SVGAGI, per germline (reference sequence). The CDR3 nucleotides read TGTGCCACACGACGGGCTAGCGGGGGAGATGAGCAGTCCTTC. This translates into CATRRASGGDEQSF.

This clonotype was recorded once. The gene calls are TRBV28 and TRBJ2-2; 7 bases line up with TRBD2. The germline gives CDR1 MDHEN, CDR2 SYDVKM. This CDR3 has 14 amino acids. J gave up 5 bases and V 10 bases, and 10 bases lay outside the gene matches. CDR3: CATLRGGLTGELFF. The CDR3, as DNA: TGTGCCACTCTCCGGGGAGGGTTAACCGGGGAGCTGTTTTTT.

This chain connects TRBV29-1 to TRBJ2-1; TRBD2 is a possible D gene (5 bases). The germline gives CDR1 SQVTM, CDR2 ANQGSEA. CDR3 size: 11 residues. Trimming left V 7 bases short and J 5 bases short, with 9 bases between. CDR3 in amino acids: CSARLHNEQFF. CDR3 nucleotide sequence: TGCAGCGCCCGACTACACAATGAGCAGTTCTTC.

The rearrangement links TRBV12-3 or TRBV12-4 to TRBJ1-5; D is unresolved. Trimming removed 6 bases from V and 2 bases from J, with 14 bases in between. The CDR3 totals 15 residues. This chain's CDR3 is CASSRTSVGNQPQHF. The CDR3 coding sequence is TGTGCCAGCAGCCGCACATCGGTGGGCAATCAGCCCCAGCATTTT.

This clonotype showed up just once. This chain joins TRBV18 and TRBJ1-2; D is undetermined. Trimming stripped 3 bases from V and 0 bases from J, with 11 bases between. The germline gives CDR1 KGHSH, CDR2 LQKENI. The CDR3 totals 15 residues. The CDR3: CASSPADLSNYGYTF. CDR3 bases: TGTGCCAGCTCACCGGCCGACCTATCTAACTATGGCTACACCTTC.

This chain connects TRBV20-1 to TRBJ2-1; 16 bases are shared with TRBD2. Germline CDR1 reads DFQATT; CDR2 reads SNEGSKA (reference sequence). V dropped 6 bases and J dropped 10; count of bases not matched to a gene: 6. There are 14 residues in the CDR3. The CDR3 DNA follows: TGCAGTGCCCCCGGGACTAGCGGGAGGGGCGAGCAGTTCTTC. Translating gives CSAPGTSGRGEQFF.

V usage is TRBV7-9 and J usage is TRBJ2-1; D perhaps matches TRBD1 (6 bases). CDR3 length equals 15 residues. Germline CDR1 SEHNR, CDR2 FQNEAQ (reference sequence). V shed 5 bases and J shed 6 bases, with 17 bases lying between them. The CDR3 loop reads CASSPVSGGVNEQFF. Here the CDR3 DNA reads TGTGCCAGCAGCCCAGTGTCTGGGGGCGTCAATGAGCAGTTCTTC.

This clonotype has just a few counts. The V gene is TRBV28, the J gene TRBJ2-5, with 9 bases lining up with TRBD1. The V segment lost 6 bases and the J segment 5 bases; nucleotides outside the gene matches: 4. CDR1 is MDHEN and CDR2 is SYDVKM in the germline V gene. The CDR3 is 13 residues long. The CDR3 region is CASRGTGRETQYF. CDR3 sequence (DNA): TGTGCCAGCAGAGGGACAGGGAGGGAGACCCAGTACTTC. Looking up the rest from reference TRBV28 and TRBJ2-5 gives the full variable domain: DVKVTQSSRYLVKRTGEKVFLECVQDMDHENMFWYRQDPGLGLRLIYFSYDVKMKEKGDIPEGYSVSREKKERFSLILESASTNQTSMYLCASRGTGRETQYFGPGTRLLVL.

This clonotype was counted a few times. This rearrangement joins TRBV6-5 to TRBJ2-3; weak D call: TRBD1 (6 bases). The germline CDR1 and CDR2 sequences are MNHEY and SVGAGI. Trimming left V 10 bases short and J 6 bases short, with 17 bases between. This CDR3 comprises 13 residues. CDR3 loop: CATAQTGADTQYF. CDR3 in DNA: TGTGCCACCGCTCAGACAGGAGCGGATACGCAGTATTTT.

This clonotype came up a few times. V usage is TRBV6-2 or TRBV6-3 and J usage is TRBJ1-4; D is uncertain. The CDR3 is 14 residues long. Germline assignment: CDR1 MNHEY and CDR2 SVGEGT. V lost 6 bases and J 3 bases, leaving 11 bases between the germline ends. In DNA form, the CDR3 reads TGTGCCAGCAGCGCGGGGAGGTCTAATGAAAAACTGTTTTTT. It yields the protein CASSAGRSNEKLFF.